This is a list of T cell receptor beta chains from one sample in a study. One entry per CDR3 protein results from TCRdb running MiXCR on the RT-PCR reads. The sample lists 650,000 to 800,000 distinct CDR3 sequences, 13% to 15% occurring once. The sample was memory CD4+ T cells from blood. These receptors originate from a female donor in good health, serving as a healthy control. The CDR3 runs from the conserved cysteine through the conserved F or W. The order of the fields is clone size, J gene, V gene, D gene, CDR3 DNA, CDR3 protein. The D gene is left open where the match is weak. The size field is filled for only some rows; it gives once, few, many or a size class.

abundance: few; j_gene: TRBJ1-2; v_gene: TRBV9; d_gene: NA; CDR3nt: TGTGCCAGCAGCGTAGGGTCAGCCAACTATGGCTACACCTTC; CDR3aa: CASSVGSANYGYTF
abundance: NA; j_gene: TRBJ2-1; v_gene: TRBV20-1; d_gene: TRBD2; CDR3nt: TGCAGTGCTAGAGTTAGCGGGGGGTTAAGCTCCTACAATGAGCAGTTCTTC; CDR3aa: CSARVSGGLSSYNEQFF
abundance: NA; j_gene: TRBJ1-1; v_gene: TRBV7-2; d_gene: NA; CDR3nt: TGTGCCAGCAGCTCACACTCCGGACTATTGAACACTGAAGCTTTCTTT; CDR3aa: CASSSHSGLLNTEAFF
abundance: many; j_gene: TRBJ2-1; v_gene: TRBV20-1; d_gene: NA; CDR3nt: TGCAGTGCCGATGCGAATGGGAATGAGCAGTTCTTC; CDR3aa: CSADANGNEQFF
abundance: NA; j_gene: TRBJ1-2; v_gene: TRBV28; d_gene: NA; CDR3nt: TGTGCCAGCAGTGCCCAAACCGGGACGGCGTATGGCTACACCTTC; CDR3aa: CASSAQTGTAYGYTF
abundance: many; j_gene: TRBJ1-2; v_gene: TRBV12-3/TRBV12-4; d_gene: TRBD1; CDR3nt: TGTGCCAGCACGTGGACAGGGGTGAGCTATGGCTACACCTTC; CDR3aa: CASTWTGVSYGYTF
abundance: many; j_gene: TRBJ2-1; v_gene: TRBV27; d_gene: TRBD2; CDR3nt: TGTGCCAGCAGTACCTCCGGGACTAGCGGAGTCAATGAGCAGTTCTTC; CDR3aa: CASSTSGTSGVNEQFF
abundance: few; j_gene: TRBJ1-1; v_gene: TRBV5-1; d_gene: NA; CDR3nt: TGCGCCAGCAGCTTGGAAGGGTGGGTCGTGAGCACTGAAGCTTTCTTT; CDR3aa: CASSLEGWVVSTEAFF
abundance: many; j_gene: TRBJ2-7; v_gene: TRBV10-3; d_gene: TRBD1; CDR3nt: TGTGCCGCCAGGGGGGACAGGGACGAGCAGTACTTC; CDR3aa: CAARGDRDEQYF
abundance: NA; j_gene: TRBJ1-4; v_gene: TRBV30; d_gene: NA; CDR3nt: TGTGCCTGGAGACTCTCGACGGTTAATGAAAAACTGTTTTTT; CDR3aa: CAWRLSTVNEKLFF
abundance: few; j_gene: TRBJ1-6; v_gene: TRBV27; d_gene: NA; CDR3nt: TGTGCCAGCAGTCCCGCAGGGGTTTCACCCCTCCACTTT; CDR3aa: CASSPAGVSPLHF
abundance: NA; j_gene: TRBJ2-5; v_gene: TRBV5-1; d_gene: TRBD2; CDR3nt: TGCGCCAGCAGCCATGGTATAGCGGGAGGGGAAGAGACCCAGTACTTC; CDR3aa: CASSHGIAGGEETQYF
abundance: few; j_gene: TRBJ1-2; v_gene: TRBV6-6; d_gene: NA; CDR3nt: TGTGCCAGCGGGGGGCCCAACTATGGCTACACCTTC; CDR3aa: CASGGPNYGYTF
abundance: few; j_gene: TRBJ2-3; v_gene: TRBV3-1; d_gene: NA; CDR3nt: TGTGCCAGCAGCCCCGCGATTAGGAGCACAGATACGCAGTATTTT; CDR3aa: CASSPAIRSTDTQYF
abundance: many; j_gene: TRBJ2-5; v_gene: TRBV7-8; d_gene: TRBD2; CDR3nt: TGTGCCAGCAGCTTATATGGACTAGCGGTCCAAGAGACCCAGTACTTC; CDR3aa: CASSLYGLAVQETQYF
abundance: many; j_gene: TRBJ1-5; v_gene: TRBV20-1; d_gene: TRBD1; CDR3nt: TGCAGTGCTGGGGGGACAGGCTTAAATCAGCCCCAGCATTTT; CDR3aa: CSAGGTGLNQPQHF
abundance: few; j_gene: TRBJ2-1; v_gene: TRBV6-1; d_gene: NA; CDR3nt: TGTGCCAGCAGTGGGTTGACTAGAAATGAGCAGTTCTTC; CDR3aa: CASSGLTRNEQFF
abundance: many; j_gene: TRBJ1-2; v_gene: TRBV29-1; d_gene: TRBD1; CDR3nt: TGCAGCGTTGAGCAGGGACAGGGGTACTATGGCTACACCTTC; CDR3aa: CSVEQGQGYYGYTF
abundance: few; j_gene: TRBJ2-5; v_gene: TRBV5-1; d_gene: NA; CDR3nt: TGCGCCAGCAGCTCGCTCTCGGGACCTCAAGAGACCCAGTACTTC; CDR3aa: CASSSLSGPQETQYF
abundance: NA; j_gene: TRBJ1-2; v_gene: TRBV27; d_gene: NA; CDR3nt: TGTGCCACCCGGCGGGGTAACTATGGCTACACCTTC; CDR3aa: CATRRGNYGYTF
abundance: NA; j_gene: TRBJ2-5; v_gene: TRBV7-2; d_gene: TRBD1; CDR3nt: TGTGCCAGCAGCTTGGGGGGCAGGGGGCTTCAAGAGACCCAGTACTTC; CDR3aa: CASSLGGRGLQETQYF
abundance: many; j_gene: TRBJ2-1; v_gene: TRBV29-1; d_gene: TRBD2; CDR3nt: TGCAGCGTTGGAGGCGGGAGGACCTCCTACAATGAGCAGTTCTTC; CDR3aa: CSVGGGRTSYNEQFF
abundance: once; j_gene: TRBJ1-1; v_gene: TRBV9; d_gene: NA; CDR3nt: TGTGCCAGCACCTCGGGACCCGCAAGGACTGAAGCTTTCTTT; CDR3aa: CASTSGPARTEAFF
abundance: NA; j_gene: TRBJ2-5; v_gene: TRBV27; d_gene: NA; CDR3nt: TGTGCCAGCAGCCTCCGGGACGGAGCCAGCCAGTACTTC; CDR3aa: CASSLRDGASQYF
abundance: NA; j_gene: TRBJ2-3; v_gene: TRBV5-1; d_gene: NA; CDR3nt: TGCGCCAGCAGCTTGAATTCAGACACAGATACGCAGTATTTT; CDR3aa: CASSLNSDTDTQYF
abundance: many; j_gene: TRBJ2-5; v_gene: TRBV6-2/TRBV6-3; d_gene: TRBD2; CDR3nt: TGTGCCAGCAGTTACCGACTAGCTTCCTACGAGGAGACCCAGTACTTC; CDR3aa: CASSYRLASYEETQYF
abundance: NA; j_gene: TRBJ2-3; v_gene: TRBV15; d_gene: NA; CDR3nt: TGTGCCACCAGCAGAGATTCGTGGGAAGATACGCAGTATTTT; CDR3aa: CATSRDSWEDTQYF
abundance: NA; j_gene: TRBJ1-2; v_gene: TRBV6-1; d_gene: NA; CDR3nt: TGTGCCAGCAGTGAAGTCAGTCTACCCTATGGCTACACCTTC; CDR3aa: CASSEVSLPYGYTF
abundance: NA; j_gene: TRBJ2-5; v_gene: TRBV5-6; d_gene: TRBD1; CDR3nt: TGTGCCAGCAGCTTGGGGACAGGGACTCGGACCCAGTACTTC; CDR3aa: CASSLGTGTRTQYF
abundance: many; j_gene: TRBJ2-2; v_gene: TRBV7-6; d_gene: NA; CDR3nt: TGTGCCAGCAGCTTAGGTTTGCCCGGGAGCGCCGGGGAGCTGTTTTTT; CDR3aa: CASSLGLPGSAGELFF
abundance: many; j_gene: TRBJ2-7; v_gene: TRBV7-8; d_gene: NA; CDR3nt: TGTGCCAGCAGCTTAGAGGCAGTATTGTACGAGCAGTACTTC; CDR3aa: CASSLEAVLYEQYF
abundance: few; j_gene: TRBJ1-1; v_gene: TRBV20-1; d_gene: TRBD1; CDR3nt: TGCAGTGTCAGGGGGGGTATGAACACTGAAGCTTTCTTT; CDR3aa: CSVRGGMNTEAFF
abundance: once; j_gene: TRBJ2-5; v_gene: TRBV28; d_gene: NA; CDR3nt: TGTGCCAGCAGCCGTCGAGGTGGGGCTCAAGAGACCCAGTACTTC; CDR3aa: CASSRRGGAQETQYF
abundance: few; j_gene: TRBJ2-5; v_gene: TRBV18; d_gene: NA; CDR3nt: TGTGCCAGCTCACCATCGCTTGGGGAGGCTGAGACCCAGTACTTC; CDR3aa: CASSPSLGEAETQYF
abundance: few; j_gene: TRBJ1-4; v_gene: TRBV7-2; d_gene: NA; CDR3nt: TGTGCCAGCAGTCCCGAATGGGGTTCACTCGAAAAACTGTTTTTT; CDR3aa: CASSPEWGSLEKLFF
abundance: NA; j_gene: TRBJ2-1; v_gene: TRBV7-6; d_gene: NA; CDR3nt: TGTGCCAGCAGCTTTAACACCGGGGGGCAGTTCTTC; CDR3aa: CASSFNTGGQFF
abundance: NA; j_gene: TRBJ1-2; v_gene: TRBV6-5; d_gene: NA; CDR3nt: TGTGCCAGCAGTTACACACGGGGGTATGGCTACACCTTC; CDR3aa: CASSYTRGYGYTF
abundance: NA; j_gene: TRBJ1-2; v_gene: TRBV9; d_gene: NA; CDR3nt: TGTGCCAGCAGCGTGAGTGGCTATGGCTACACCTTC; CDR3aa: CASSVSGYGYTF
abundance: NA; j_gene: TRBJ2-1; v_gene: TRBV12-3/TRBV12-4; d_gene: TRBD1; CDR3nt: TGTGCCAGCACTAGACAGGGGGACTACAATGAGCAGTTCTTC; CDR3aa: CASTRQGDYNEQFF
abundance: many; j_gene: TRBJ1-2; v_gene: TRBV12-3/TRBV12-4; d_gene: NA; CDR3nt: TGTGCCAGCACCCTAGGTGGAGGGCTAAACTATGGCTACACCTTC; CDR3aa: CASTLGGGLNYGYTF
abundance: few; j_gene: TRBJ1-2; v_gene: TRBV27; d_gene: TRBD1; CDR3nt: TGTGCCAGCAGTACCGAGGGACAGGGCAAGAACTATGGCTACACCTTC; CDR3aa: CASSTEGQGKNYGYTF
abundance: few; j_gene: TRBJ2-1; v_gene: TRBV20-1; d_gene: TRBD2; CDR3nt: TGCAGTGCACAAGCACTAGCGGGAGGGAATGAGCAGTTCTTC; CDR3aa: CSAQALAGGNEQFF
abundance: few; j_gene: TRBJ2-5; v_gene: TRBV6-1; d_gene: TRBD1; CDR3nt: TGTGCCAGCAGCTATAACAGGGGAGAGACCCAGTACTTC; CDR3aa: CASSYNRGETQYF
abundance: NA; j_gene: TRBJ2-2; v_gene: TRBV30; d_gene: NA; CDR3nt: TGTGCCTGGAGTGGACGAAACACCGGGGAGCTGTTTTTT; CDR3aa: CAWSGRNTGELFF
abundance: few; j_gene: TRBJ2-1; v_gene: TRBV5-1; d_gene: TRBD2; CDR3nt: TGCGCCAGCAGCTCACCCAATGGCACTAGCGCGAACAGCGAGCAGTTCTTC; CDR3aa: CASSSPNGTSANSEQFF
abundance: NA; j_gene: TRBJ2-7; v_gene: TRBV10-2; d_gene: TRBD2; CDR3nt: TGCGCCAGCCGGGAGGTAGCGGGAGTCGTGGGGGACGAGCAGTACTTC; CDR3aa: CASREVAGVVGDEQYF
abundance: NA; j_gene: TRBJ1-1; v_gene: TRBV20-1; d_gene: NA; CDR3nt: TGCAGTGCTAGGTTTTTTCCTGAAGCTTTCTTT; CDR3aa: CSARFFPEAFF
abundance: few; j_gene: TRBJ2-5; v_gene: TRBV12-3/TRBV12-4; d_gene: NA; CDR3nt: TGTGCCAGCATGGGAGGAGGCCAGGTAACAGAGACCCAGTACTTC; CDR3aa: CASMGGGQVTETQYF
abundance: many; j_gene: TRBJ2-6; v_gene: TRBV6-5; d_gene: TRBD1; CDR3nt: TGTGCCAGCACTCCCGGGACAGGGGCCTATACCGGCTCTGGGGCCAACGTCCTGACTTTC; CDR3aa: CASTPGTGAYTGSGANVLTF
abundance: NA; j_gene: TRBJ2-7; v_gene: TRBV25-1; d_gene: NA; CDR3nt: TGTGCCAGCAGTGAAACAGCTACTACCTACGAGCAGTACTTC; CDR3aa: CASSETATTYEQYF
abundance: many; j_gene: TRBJ1-6; v_gene: TRBV20-1; d_gene: NA; CDR3nt: TGCAGTGCTAGGGGGGGGCCTTTGGATTCACCCCTCCACTTT; CDR3aa: CSARGGPLDSPLHF
abundance: NA; j_gene: TRBJ2-7; v_gene: TRBV5-6; d_gene: TRBD2; CDR3nt: TGTGCCAGCAACCCCGGAAACACGGGGAGGGGAATCTACGAGCAGTACTTC; CDR3aa: CASNPGNTGRGIYEQYF
abundance: NA; j_gene: TRBJ2-7; v_gene: TRBV5-5; d_gene: NA; CDR3nt: TGTGCCAGCAGCTTGGATGGTGGGTCCGAGCAGTACTTC; CDR3aa: CASSLDGGSEQYF
abundance: NA; j_gene: TRBJ1-4; v_gene: TRBV9; d_gene: NA; CDR3nt: TGTGCCAGCAGTGACAACGAGGGGCGCAATGAAAAACTGTTTTTT; CDR3aa: CASSDNEGRNEKLFF
abundance: NA; j_gene: TRBJ2-2; v_gene: TRBV5-1; d_gene: TRBD1; CDR3nt: TGCGCCAGCAGCGACCCGGGACAGGGGGCGGCCGGGGAGCTGTTTTTT; CDR3aa: CASSDPGQGAAGELFF